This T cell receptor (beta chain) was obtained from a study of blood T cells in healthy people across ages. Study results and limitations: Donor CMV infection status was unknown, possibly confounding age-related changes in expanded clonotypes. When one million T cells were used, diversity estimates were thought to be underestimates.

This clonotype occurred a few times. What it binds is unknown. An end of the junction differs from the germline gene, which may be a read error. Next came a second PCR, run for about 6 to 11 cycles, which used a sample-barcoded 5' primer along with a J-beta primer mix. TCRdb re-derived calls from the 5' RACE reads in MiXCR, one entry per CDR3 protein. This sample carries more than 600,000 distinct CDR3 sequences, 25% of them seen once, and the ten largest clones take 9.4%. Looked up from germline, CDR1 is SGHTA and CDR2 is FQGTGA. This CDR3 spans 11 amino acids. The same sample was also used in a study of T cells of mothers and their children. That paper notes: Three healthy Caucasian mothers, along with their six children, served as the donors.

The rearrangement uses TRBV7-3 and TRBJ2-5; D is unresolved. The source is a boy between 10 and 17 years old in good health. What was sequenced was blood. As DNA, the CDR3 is TGTGCCAGCAGCCCCCCCCTCTCGGAGTTCTTC. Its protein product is CASSPPLSEFF.